This T cell receptor (beta chain) was sequenced in a study of T cell responses to AZD1222 COVID-19 vaccine. Using immunoSEQ multiplex PCR, the repertoire was profiled, and TCRdb retains in-frame clones only, with some absent. The repertoire has fewer than 200,000 clones, about 90% of them found once; the top ten carry 9.5% to 13%. The CDR3 covers 16 residues. Losses at the gene ends were 5 bases for V and 1 base for J; bases not matched to a gene: 10. Germline CDR1 SGHAT, CDR2 FQNNGV. The sequenced sample was peripheral blood, obtained 28 days after the second AZD1222 dose. The clonotype was recovered from an adult who received the AZD1222 COVID-19 vaccine. The chain recombines TRBV11-2 with TRBJ1-1; 7 nucleotides match TRBD1. CDR3 sequence reads: CASSRTRRQGNTEAFF. DNA of the CDR3: TGTGCCAGCAGCCGAACCAGAAGACAGGGGAACACTGAAGCTTTCTTT.